The 8 T cell receptor beta chains reported below all come from one sample, sequenced in a study of shared clonotypes between healthy human individuals. Assay: immunoSEQ multiplex PCR; the TCRdb copy retains only in-frame clones and omits some. The sample lists about 2,200,000 clones; about 93% were seen once. The naive CD8 fraction comprised CD45RO-negative cells positively selected for CCR7 and excluded terminally differentiated effector memory CD45RA+ cells. The sample taken for sequencing was naive CD8+ T cells from PBMCs. The receptor source for this set is a man aged 18 to 35 in good health. Some clones in this sample may be carry-over from other donors' samples.

The chain employs TRBV9 and TRBJ1-1; maybe TRBD1 (6 bases). Germline V gene data show CDR1 as SGDLS and CDR2 as YYNGEE. The CDR3 is 16 residues long. Trimming left V 0 bases short and J 5 bases short, with 17 bases between. This CDR3 reads CASSVDSRGANTEAFF. Here the CDR3 DNA reads TGTGCCAGCAGCGTAGATAGCCGGGGGGCGAATACTGAAGCTTTCTTT.

The chain carries TRBV5-6 and TRBJ1-3; D not resolved. Trimming removed 5 bases at V and 3 bases at J, with 9 bases between. The CDR3 is 13 amino acids. Germline V CDR1 and CDR2: SGHDT, YYEEEE. CDR3 residues: CASRVRDGNTIYF. DNA for the CDR3: TGTGCCAGCAGAGTAAGAGATGGAAACACCATATATTTT.

The chain combines TRBV27 with TRBJ1-4; D is ambiguous. Germline-derived CDR1 and CDR2 are MNHEY and SMNVEV (reference sequence). Trimming cost V 6 bases and J 4 bases, with 18 bases left between them. This CDR3 region has 16 residues. This chain's CDR3 is CASSQRSPWGNEKLFF. In DNA, the CDR3 is TGTGCCAGCAGCCAAAGATCCCCCTGGGGTAATGAAAAACTGTTTTTT.

The CDR3, as DNA: TGTGCCAGCAGCTCCAACAGGGGCGAGAATGAAAAACTGTTTTTT. It codes for CASSSNRGENEKLFF. The chain is built from TRBV7-9 and TRBJ1-4; TRBD1 matches at 7 bases. Unmatched junction bases numbered 7, after V lost 4 bases and J lost 5 bases. The CDR3 has 15 amino acids. CDR1 and CDR2 from the germline V gene are SEHNR and FQNEAQ (reference sequence).

This sequence joins TRBV28 and TRBJ2-5; D may be TRBD1 (7 bases). The CDR3 runs to 18 residues. Trimming took off 4 bases at V and 0 bases at J, with 21 bases between the two ends. CDR1 and CDR2 from the germline V gene are MDHEN and SYDVKM. In nucleotides, the CDR3 is TGTGCCAGCAGTTCCCTACGCGGGACAGAACCGTACCAAGAGACCCAGTACTTC. Its translation is CASSSLRGTEPYQETQYF. The full variable domain, its missing parts supplied by reference TRBV28 and TRBJ2-5, is DVKVTQSSRYLVKRTGEKVFLECVQDMDHENMFWYRQDPGLGLRLIYFSYDVKMKEKGDIPEGYSVSREKKERFSLILESASTNQTSMYLCASSSLRGTEPYQETQYFGPGTRLLVL.

The chain couples TRBV10-1 to TRBJ2-2; no reliable D call. This CDR3 contains 16 residues. Looked up from germline, CDR1 is WNHNN and CDR2 is SYGVQD (reference sequence). Trimming removed 3 bases from V and 6 bases from J, with 17 bases in between. The CDR3 loop is CASSESRSLSPGELFF. The CDR3 nucleotides are TGCGCCAGCAGTGAATCCCGGAGTTTATCTCCCGGGGAGCTGTTTTTT.

CDR3 in DNA: TGTGCCAGCAGCTTTCCGGGGGTAGCTAGTAACACCGGGGAGCTGTTTTTT. Translated, it gives CASSFPGVASNTGELFF. V gene TRBV7-8 combines with J gene TRBJ2-2, with D tentatively TRBD2 (6 bases). This CDR3 spans 17 amino acids. V lost 3 bases, J lost 2 bases, and 16 bases lay in between. Germline V gene lookup returns CDR1 SGHVS and CDR2 FQNEAQ.

The chain combines TRBV11-2 with TRBJ2-1, with 10 bases lining up with TRBD2. The CDR3 spans 19 residues. Germline V gene lookup returns CDR1 SGHAT and CDR2 FQNNGV. J gave up 2 bases and V 5 bases, and 15 bases lay outside the gene matches. The DNA of the CDR3 is TGTGCCAGCAGCCCCGGGTGGGCTAGCGGGAGCTGGACCTACAATGAGCAGTTCTTC. Amino acid sequence: CASSPGWASGSWTYNEQFF.